The 10 T cell receptor beta chains below all came from one sample that was sequenced in a study of shared clonotypes between healthy human individuals. Profiled with immunoSEQ multiplex PCR; TCRdb holds only in-frame clones, not every one. The table has some 500,000 clones, around three quarters seen once. The specimen was PBMCs. The receptors stem from a woman aged 40 to 50 in good health. Some clones in this sample may be carry-over from other donors' samples.

This clone was picked up one time. The V gene is TRBV10-3, the J gene TRBJ2-1; 10 bases match TRBD1. The V segment lost 9 bases and the J segment 7 bases; nucleotides outside the gene matches: 9. This CDR3 has 14 residues. Germline CDR1 and CDR2: ENHRY and SYGVKD. The CDR3 loop reads CAISGTGVGNEQFF. The CDR3 nucleotides are TGTGCCATTTCCGGGACAGGGGTGGGGAATGAGCAGTTCTTC.

The chain couples TRBV28 to TRBJ1-1; tentatively, D is TRBD1 (6 bases). Germline V gene data show CDR1 as MDHEN and CDR2 as SYDVKM. CDR3 length equals 14 residues. Trimming took off 8 bases at V and 6 bases at J, with 19 bases between the two ends. The CDR3 DNA sequence: TGTGCCAGCGATGGAGGTACAGGGATGGCTGAAGCTTTCTTT. It is translated as CASDGGTGMAEAFF.

The rearrangement links TRBV14 to TRBJ2-7; D is unresolved. In germline, CDR1 is SGHDN, CDR2 FVKESK. V lost 0 bases and J 6 bases, leaving 9 bases between the germline ends. CDR3 length: 13 amino acids. CDR3 nucleotide sequence: TGTGCCAGCAGCCAAGATGTGGGTCGCGAGCAGTACTTC. Protein product: CASSQDVGREQYF.

The chain links TRBV10-2 to TRBJ2-7; 7 bases map to TRBD2. The CDR3 runs to 15 residues. Trimming at V came to 0 bases and at J to 4 bases, leaving 6 bases not matched to a gene. Germline loops: CDR1 WSHSY, CDR2 SAAADI. In nucleotides, the CDR3 is TGCGCCAGCAGTGAGTCGCTAGCGGAAGGGTACGAGCAGTACTTC. This codes for CASSESLAEGYEQYF.

The rearrangement links TRBV5-1 to TRBJ2-3; 11 bases agree with TRBD2. The length of the CDR3 is 16 residues. CDR1 is SGHRS, CDR2 YFSETQ, per germline. After removal of 3 bases from V and 3 bases from J, the junction contained 6 bases not matched to a gene. The CDR3 DNA reads as TGCGCCAGCAGCTCGATAGCGGGAGGGCCGACAGATACGCAGTATTTT. Translating it yields CASSSIAGGPTDTQYF.

This clone has a single count. The rearrangement uses TRBV7-6 and TRBJ2-2; D gene ambiguous. The CDR3 length is 16 residues. Deletions cut 0 bases from V and 2 bases from J, with 10 bases between. CDR1 SGHVS and CDR2 FNYEAQ come from the germline V gene. CDR3 nucleotides: TGTGCCAGCAGCTTAGCACAGCCCCCCAACACCGGGGAGCTGTTTTTT. Translating it yields CASSLAQPPNTGELFF. The variable domain in full, with the rest retrieved from reference TRBV7-6 and TRBJ2-2, is GAGVSQSPRYKVTKRGQDVALRCDPISGHVSLYWYRQALGQGPEFLTYFNYEAQQDKSGLPNDRFSAERPEGSISTLTIQRTEQRDSAMYRCASSLAQPPNTGELFFGEGSRLTVL.

The gene calls are TRBV28 and TRBJ2-5, with a tentative D call TRBD1 (6 bases). Deletions cut 2 bases from V and 1 base from J, with 17 bases between. Germline V lookup: CDR1 MDHEN, CDR2 SYDVKM. The CDR3 has 17 amino acids. DNA for the CDR3: TGTGCCAGCAGTTTAAGGGGCGGGTGGGGGCCCCAAGAGACCCAGTACTTC. Encoded protein: CASSLRGGWGPQETQYF.

The V call is TRBV7-9, the J call TRBJ2-5; D gene uncertain. CDR3 length: 12 amino acids. CDR1 and CDR2 from the germline V gene are SEHNR and FQNEAQ (reference sequence). The ends were cut back, 1 base at V and 4 bases at J, with 4 bases in the middle. CDR3 in DNA: TGTGCCAGCAGCTTAGGGCGAGAGACCCAGTACTTC. As protein: CASSLGRETQYF.

The chain recombines TRBV9 with TRBJ2-5; tentative D call: TRBD2 (5 bases). The CDR3 extends over 14 amino acids. Deletions cut 0 bases from V and 4 bases from J, with 10 bases between. From germline, CDR1 is SGDLS and CDR2 YYNGEE. CDR3 residues: CASSVGAGGETQYF. The CDR3 DNA sequence: TGTGCCAGCAGCGTAGGGGCAGGAGGAGAGACCCAGTACTTC. Filled out from reference TRBV9 and TRBJ2-5, the complete variable domain reads DSGVTQTPKHLITATGQRVTLRCSPRSGDLSVYWYQQSLDQGLQFLIQYYNGEERAKGNILERFSAQQFPDLHSELNLSSLELGDSALYFCASSVGAGGETQYFGPGTRLLVL.

J is TRBJ2-1 and V is TRBV10-2, with TRBD1 as a possible D gene (6 bases). Trimming took off 6 bases at V and 9 bases at J, with 12 bases between the two ends. The CDR3 sequence is 12 residues long. CDR1 is WSHSY and CDR2 is SAAADI in the germline V gene. The CDR3 spells CASSLDSGEQFF. The CDR3 DNA follows: TGCGCCAGCAGCCTGGACAGTGGTGAGCAGTTCTTC.